These 29 T cell receptor beta chains came from one sample sequenced in a study of human T cells and chemical hapten exposure (dated by TCRdb to about 2021). Read against the paper, the sample's time point label means: pre-sensitization, week 0. Sample treatment or condition, as interpreted from the label and publication: therapeutic diphenylcyclopropenone sensitization with weekly scalp DPC. Libraries were constructed by RACE. Data came from a NextSeq 500. TCRdb ran its own pipeline on the public reads, namely fastp trimming at Q25 and MiXCR clone calling, and kept in-frame beta chains. All rows with the same CDR3 protein become a single entry with the most common DNA and genes. This sample has under 300,000 distinct CDR3 sequences in its table, and approximately 8.6% of those were observed once. The ten largest clones capture less than 3% of the sample. Here the sequenced sample was whole blood, taken in connection with sensitization to the hapten diphenylcyclopropenone (DPC). The source of these receptors is a woman in her forties with alopecia areata. Some clones in this sample may be carry-over from other donors' samples.

This chain uses TRBV7-9 with TRBJ2-1, with 13 bases fitting TRBD2. Germline-derived CDR1 and CDR2 are SEHNR and FQNEAQ (reference sequence). CDR3 size: 15 residues. The J segment lost 6 bases and the V segment lost 1 base, leaving 0 bases of the junction unmatched. The CDR3 bases are TGTGCCAGCAGCTTAGGGACTAGCGGGGGCAATGAGCAGTTCTTC. Its translation: CASSLGTSGGNEQFF.

The sample holds a few counts of this clonotype. This chain joins TRBV4-1 and TRBJ2-5; perhaps TRBD1 as D (6 bases). V was cut by 2 bases and J by 4 bases, with 17 bases left in between. Germline loops: CDR1 MGHRA, CDR2 YSYEKL. The CDR3 runs to 16 residues. The CDR3 loop reads CASSQNTGTFRETQYF. The DNA for the CDR3 is TGCGCCAGCAGCCAAAACACCGGGACATTCAGAGAGACCCAGTACTTC.

The chain joins TRBV5-1 to TRBJ2-5; 10 nucleotides agree with TRBD2. V dropped 2 bases and J dropped 5; count of bases not matched to a gene: 3. The CDR3 contains 14 residues. Per the germline V gene, CDR1 is SGHRS and CDR2 is YFSETQ. DNA for the CDR3: TGCGCCAGCAGCTTTGGGACTAGCGCTGAGACCCAGTACTTC. Protein: CASSFGTSAETQYF.

The sample holds a few counts of this clonotype. V is TRBV12-3 or TRBV12-4 and J is TRBJ2-1; TRBD2 matches 10 bases. After removal of 0 bases from V and 8 bases from J, the junction contained 7 bases not matched to a gene. This CDR3 is 16 amino acids long. Here the CDR3 reads CASSLAPSGRRYEQFF. The CDR3 nucleotides are TGTGCCAGCAGTTTAGCCCCTAGCGGGAGAAGATATGAGCAGTTCTTC.

V and J are TRBV11-2 and TRBJ2-7, with 10 bases aligning to TRBD1. V shed 2 bases, J shed 3 bases, and the junction held 4 bases outside the gene matches. The CDR3 has 15 residues. CDR1 SGHAT and CDR2 FQNNGV come from the germline V gene. The CDR3 loop reads CASSLTGDRGYEQYF. As DNA, the CDR3 is TGTGCCAGCAGCTTAACGGGGGACAGGGGCTACGAGCAGTACTTC.

The rearrangement joins TRBV20-1 to TRBJ2-7; D not certain. V gave up 8 bases and J gave up 6 bases, with 14 bases separating them. This CDR3 has 11 amino acids. Germline V gene sequence: CDR1 DFQATT, CDR2 SNEGSKA (reference sequence). The DNA for the CDR3 is TGCAGTCCCCGAGGCCAATCCGAGCAGTACTTC. It yields the protein CSPRGQSEQYF.

V is TRBV9 and J is TRBJ2-3, with TRBD2 identical over 14 bases. The junction had 9 bases not matched to a gene; V was cut back by 3 bases and J by 3 bases. This CDR3 contains 18 residues. Germline-derived CDR1 and CDR2 are SGDLS and YYNGEE. The chain's CDR3 is CASSEGLAGVPPTDTQYF. In DNA, the CDR3 is TGTGCCAGCAGCGAGGGACTAGCGGGAGTACCGCCGACAGATACGCAGTATTTT. The whole variable domain, remainder taken from reference TRBV9 and TRBJ2-3, is DSGVTQTPKHLITATGQRVTLRCSPRSGDLSVYWYQQSLDQGLQFLIQYYNGEERAKGNILERFSAQQFPDLHSELNLSSLELGDSALYFCASSEGLAGVPPTDTQYFGPGTRLTVL.

This clonotype was counted between two and nine times. The chain carries TRBV6-2 or TRBV6-3 and TRBJ1-1; D perhaps matches TRBD1 (6 bases). V shed 6 bases and J shed 3 bases, with 11 bases lying between them. CDR3 size: 13 residues. CDR1 MNHEY and CDR2 SVGEGT come from the germline V gene. The CDR3 is CASRGATHTEAFF. CDR3 sequence (DNA): TGTGCCAGCAGGGGGGCCACACACACTGAAGCTTTCTTT.

This clonotype was detected many times. The chain recombines TRBV7-2 with TRBJ2-1, with D tentatively TRBD2 (6 bases). From germline, CDR1 is SGHTA and CDR2 FQGNSA. The length of the CDR3 is 13 residues. With 5 bases removed from V and 9 bases from J, the gap between germline ends came to 14 bases. The chain's CDR3 is CASSLRRAGEQFF. DNA of the CDR3: TGTGCCAGCAGCCTCCGGAGGGCCGGTGAGCAGTTCTTC.

This clonotype was detected a few times. The chain couples TRBV7-9 to TRBJ2-5; D may be TRBD1 (6 bases). This CDR3 comprises 14 residues. CDR1 is SEHNR, CDR2 FQNEAQ, per germline (reference sequence). Between the trimmed V and J ends, which lost 5 bases and 5 bases, there was a span of 15 bases. The CDR3 protein is CASSLKQGPETQYF. CDR3 nucleotides: TGTGCCAGCAGCCTTAAGCAGGGGCCGGAGACCCAGTACTTC.

Only a few counts were recorded for this clonotype. The chain combines TRBV6-5 with TRBJ2-7, with D possibly TRBD1 on 5 matching bases. This CDR3 has 15 residues. V lost 0 bases and J lost 5, with 14 bases in between. Germline V gene data show CDR1 as MNHEY and CDR2 as SVGAGI. CDR3 loop: CASSYSYRSTNEQYF. The CDR3 DNA is TGTGCCAGCAGTTACTCATACAGGTCTACTAACGAGCAGTACTTC.

This clonotype was counted only a few times. This chain connects TRBV11-2 to TRBJ2-1; D is uncertain. Trimming pared 1 base from V and 5 bases from J, leaving 9 bases between. The CDR3 contains 14 residues. The V gene's germline CDR1 is SGHAT and CDR2 FQNNGV. The CDR3 DNA follows: TGTGCCAGCAGCTTAGGACCTCGGAACAATGAGCAGTTCTTC. Amino acids: CASSLGPRNNEQFF.

This clonotype came up many times. The chain carries TRBV10-3 and TRBJ1-2; D remains unclear. Germline CDR1 is ENHRY and CDR2 is SYGVKD. The CDR3 has 12 amino acids. The V gene lost 4 bases and the J gene lost 4 bases, with 7 bases spanning the gap. CDR3 residues: CAISASTYGYTF. The DNA for the CDR3 is TGTGCCATCAGTGCCAGTACCTATGGCTACACCTTC.

This clonotype was recorded at least ten times. The gene calls are TRBV5-1 and TRBJ2-2, with D unclear. This CDR3 is built from 13 residues. Trimming cost V 7 bases and J 0 bases, with 7 bases left between them. Germline CDR1 is SGHRS and CDR2 is YFSETQ. The CDR3 spells CASGAPNTGELFF. Written as DNA, the CDR3 is TGCGCCAGCGGTGCCCCGAACACCGGGGAGCTGTTTTTT.

CDR3 DNA: TGTGCCAGCAGGGACCGGGAGAGGGTCGTGGAGACCCAGTACTTC. This gives the protein CASRDRERVVETQYF. J is TRBJ2-5 and V is TRBV6-5; possible D gene TRBD2, 6 bases. With 6 bases removed from V and 5 bases from J, the gap between germline ends came to 19 bases. Germline CDR1 MNHEY, CDR2 SVGAGI. The CDR3 is made up of 15 amino acids.

This clonotype was recorded a few times. V gene TRBV5-1 combines with J gene TRBJ2-5; a weak D match, TRBD1 (5 bases). The CDR3 runs to 15 residues. Germline CDR1 SGHRS, CDR2 YFSETQ. The V and J ends lost 1 base and 2 bases respectively, with 12 bases between them. CDR3 coding DNA: TGCGCCAGCAGCTTGCAGGTGGGGCAGCAAGAGACCCAGTACTTC. This gives the protein CASSLQVGQQETQYF.

This clonotype was seen only a few times. The chain links TRBV27 to TRBJ1-6; D is undetermined. The V and J ends lost 0 bases and 0 bases respectively, with 18 bases between them. Germline lookup yields CDR1 MNHEY and CDR2 SMNVEV (reference sequence). This CDR3 is 20 amino acids long. As DNA, the CDR3 is TGTGCCAGCAGTTTATCCGGACCATACGAAGTAGGCTCCTATAATTCACCCCTCCACTTT. This sequence encodes CASSLSGPYEVGSYNSPLHF.

This clonotype was counted between two and nine times. For the CDR3, the DNA is TGTGCCATCAGTGAGACGGGGGGAGGCGCGGGCAATCAGCCCCAGCATTTT. Protein product: CAISETGGGAGNQPQHF. The chain joins TRBV10-3 to TRBJ1-5, with D tentatively TRBD1 (5 bases). CDR3 size: 17 residues. Per germline, CDR1 ENHRY and CDR2 SYGVKD. V gave up 2 bases and J gave up 2 bases, with 16 bases separating them.

The rearrangement uses TRBV4-2 and TRBJ1-2; 8 nucleotides line up with TRBD1. V was clipped by 0 bases and J by 4 bases; unmatched bases: 13. The germline gives CDR1 LGHNA, CDR2 YNFKEQ. The CDR3 consists of 18 residues. CDR3 in amino acids: CASSQDPFDRGLSYGYTF. The CDR3, as DNA: TGTGCCAGCAGCCAAGACCCCTTCGACAGGGGATTAAGCTATGGCTACACCTTC.

The rearrangement joins TRBV4-1 to TRBJ1-5; D gene unclear. V was pared by 0 bases and J by 9 bases, with 9 bases between. CDR1 MGHRA and CDR2 YSYEKL come from the germline V gene. The CDR3 sequence is 13 residues long. CDR3 coding DNA: TGCGCCAGCAGCCAAGATCCCCACGGGCCCCAGCATTTT. Protein sequence: CASSQDPHGPQHF.

This clonotype occurred a few times. The chain joins TRBV28 to TRBJ1-1; D possibly corresponds to TRBD1 (5 bases). V lost 6 bases and J 5 bases, leaving 16 bases between the germline ends. The CDR3 has 14 residues. Germline-derived CDR1 and CDR2 are MDHEN and SYDVKM. CDR3 DNA sequence: TGTGCCAGCAGCCCCGGCAGGGAGGATACTGAAGCTTTCTTT. This translates into CASSPGREDTEAFF.

This clonotype was observed a handful of times. V gene TRBV20-1 combines with J gene TRBJ2-3, with 7 bases lining up with TRBD1. This CDR3 region has 13 residues. Germline-derived CDR1 and CDR2 are DFQATT and SNEGSKA (reference sequence). V shed 5 bases and J 3 bases; nucleotides not matched to a gene: 5. In nucleotides, the CDR3 is TGCAGTGCTGGGGCAGGGGGAACAGATACGCAGTATTTT. It yields the protein CSAGAGGTDTQYF.

This rearrangement joins TRBV6-2 or TRBV6-3 to TRBJ2-2; D possibly corresponds to TRBD2 (6 bases). This CDR3 contains 14 residues. Per the germline V gene, CDR1 is MNHEY and CDR2 is SVGEGT. The V end was cut by 7 bases, the J end by 2 bases, with 11 bases between. The CDR3 bases are TGTGCCAGCAACTCCGGGACTAACACCGGGGAGCTGTTTTTT. It is translated as CASNSGTNTGELFF.

This clonotype appeared many times. The chain links TRBV24-1 to TRBJ2-7; D not resolved. Germline lookup yields CDR1 KGHDR and CDR2 SFDVKD. The CDR3 totals 14 residues. Trimming left V 7 bases short and J 6 bases short, with 18 bases between. The chain's CDR3 is CATRNERNLCEQYF. The CDR3 nucleotides read TGTGCCACCAGGAACGAAAGGAATCTCTGCGAGCAGTACTTC.

This clonotype was counted many times. V gene TRBV28 combines with J gene TRBJ2-1, with D uncertain. CDR3 size: 17 residues. The V gene lost 1 base and the J gene lost 6 bases, with 19 bases spanning the gap. Per the germline V gene, CDR1 is MDHEN and CDR2 is SYDVKM. The CDR3 coding sequence is TGTGCCAGCAGTTTATCCCGTCGGGCAGGCGACCTCAATGAGCAGTTCTTC. Encoded protein: CASSLSRRAGDLNEQFF.

This clonotype was recorded many times. The V gene is TRBV6-4, the J gene TRBJ1-6; D is possibly TRBD1 (6 bases). Germline V gene sequence: CDR1 MRHNA, CDR2 SNTAGT. CDR3 length: 13 amino acids. Trimming removed 0 bases at V and 9 bases at J, with 6 bases between. CDR3 residues: CASSDSDSSPLHF. Here the CDR3 DNA reads TGTGCCAGCAGTGACTCGGACAGTTCACCCCTCCACTTT.

The CDR3 DNA sequence: TGTGCCAGCAGTTCTGGCGGGAGGGCCGTTGATACGCAGTATTTT. It translates to CASSSGGRAVDTQYF. The chain joins TRBV6-6 to TRBJ2-3, with 9 bases fitting TRBD2. The germline V gene encodes CDR1 MNHNY and CDR2 SVGAGI (reference sequence). V lost 4 bases, J lost 6 bases, and 8 bases stayed unmatched. The CDR3 totals 15 residues.

This clonotype appeared a few times. The gene calls are TRBV24-1 and TRBJ1-1; no clear D. The germline V gene encodes CDR1 KGHDR and CDR2 SFDVKD. This CDR3 comprises 11 residues. Trimming left V 7 bases short and J 7 bases short, with 9 bases between. The CDR3 loop reads CATRAAGEAFF. In nucleotides, the CDR3 is TGTGCCACCAGAGCAGCGGGTGAAGCTTTCTTT.

In this sample, this clonotype turned up a few times. The rearrangement joins TRBV7-2 to TRBJ2-3; the match to TRBD1 covers 10 bases. V was clipped by 6 bases and J by 4 bases; unmatched bases: 4. The germline CDR1 and CDR2 sequences are SGHTA and FQGNSA. This CDR3 has 14 amino acids. Here the CDR3 DNA reads TGTGCCAGCAGGACCGGGACAGGGGCAGATACGCAGTATTTT. As protein: CASRTGTGADTQYF.